A single sample gave rise to the 28 T cell receptor beta chains below, sequenced in a study of vaccination and CD4 T cells after COVID-19 (dated by TCRdb to the early 2020s). The antigens of these receptors remain unknown. Receptor libraries were prepared by PCR. This sample was sequenced with an Illumina iSeq 100. DNA from cultured CD4+ T cells underwent TCR sequencing with the Oncomine TCR Beta short-read assay at the Johns Hopkins FTIC core. The public reads were reprocessed in TCRdb via fastp at Q25 and MiXCR, keeping in-frame beta chains. Merged by CDR3 protein, the rows form single entries marked with the most common genes and DNA. Here the sample has more than 15,000 distinct CDR3 sequences; 20% to 30% occur a single time. The ten largest clones represent about 11% of the sample. This specimen's treatment or condition label, per the study, means: roughly 10-day PBMC culture with coronavirus spike peptide pools or control peptides (ViraFEST assay).

The material sequenced was cultured CD4+ T cells from blood. These receptor sequences come from a human donor with COVID-19.

By share, this clonotype counts as medium-sized. The V gene is TRBV12-3 or TRBV12-4, the J gene TRBJ2-5; 15 bases agree with TRBD2. The CDR3 is 17 amino acids. The ends lost 5 bases at V and 4 bases at J; junction bases unmatched: 8. The CDR3 DNA reads as TGTGCCAGCAGTGGGGGACTAGCGGGGGGTTTACGAGAGACCCAGTACTTC. Translating gives CASSGGLAGGLRETQYF.

The DNA for the CDR3 is TGCAGCGTTGTAACGACAGGGGGCTCAGGTAGTGGCTACACCTTC. This translates into CSVVTTGGSGSGYTF. The genes are TRBV29-1 and TRBJ1-2, with 10 bases matching TRBD1. Trimming at V came to 4 bases and at J to 7 bases, leaving 12 bases not matched to a gene. Germline V gene lookup returns CDR1 SQVTM and CDR2 ANQGSEA. CDR3 length: 15 residues.

This sequence joins TRBV6-2 or TRBV6-3 and TRBJ1-2; no clear D gene. The V end lost 2 bases, the J end lost 5 bases, and 6 bases lay between the germline ends. This CDR3 contains 12 residues. Germline V gene sequence: CDR1 MNHEY, CDR2 SVGEGT. CDR3 residues: CASSYHPYGYTF. The CDR3 DNA sequence: TGTGCCAGCAGTTACCACCCTTATGGCTACACCTTC.

This clonotype was seen a few times. V and J are TRBV6-1 and TRBJ1-4, with a weak D call TRBD1 (6 bases). V lost 7 bases to trimming and J lost 0 bases, with 12 bases between them. The CDR3 sequence is 15 residues long. Germline V gene sequence: CDR1 MNHNS, CDR2 SASEGT. The CDR3 DNA follows: TGTGCCAGCATATCGAGGGGGGCAACTAATGAAAAACTGTTTTTT. Its translation: CASISRGATNEKLFF.

This clonotype has only a few counts. The chain combines TRBV11-2 with TRBJ1-2; perhaps TRBD1 as D (6 bases). Germline V lookup: CDR1 SGHAT, CDR2 FQNNGV. CDR3 length: 16 residues. Between the trimmed V and J ends, which lost 3 bases and 4 bases, there was a span of 18 bases. DNA of the CDR3: TGTGCCAGCAGCTTGAGCGGACAGATCGTAACCTATGGCTACACCTTC. Protein product: CASSLSGQIVTYGYTF.

This clonotype was recorded a few times. The rearrangement joins TRBV6-5 to TRBJ1-1; D is unresolved. Germline assignment: CDR1 MNHEY and CDR2 SVGAGI. The V and J ends lost 5 bases and 3 bases respectively, with 19 bases between them. The CDR3 loop spans 16 amino acids. The CDR3, as DNA: TGTGCCAGCAGTCCCTCGAGACCTCAAGGGTACACTGAAGCTTTCTTT. This sequence encodes CASSPSRPQGYTEAFF.

This sequence joins TRBV20-1 and TRBJ2-7; TRBD1 aligns across 7 bases. In germline, CDR1 is DFQATT, CDR2 SNEGSKA (reference sequence). This CDR3 comprises 16 residues. V gave up 3 bases and J gave up 2 bases; unmatched junction bases: 13. CDR3 sequence: CSASGIRGPGTYEQYF. DNA of the CDR3: TGCAGTGCTAGCGGAATAAGGGGGCCAGGGACCTACGAGCAGTACTTC.

This clonotype showed up just a few times. The V and J genes are TRBV11-2 and TRBJ2-5; TRBD2 aligns across 7 bases. The germline gives CDR1 SGHAT, CDR2 FQNNGV. CDR3 length: 14 amino acids. J lost 5 bases, V lost 1 base, and 4 bases had no gene match. This CDR3 reads CASSLGGGLETQYF. DNA of the CDR3: TGTGCCAGCAGCTTAGGCGGGGGTCTGGAGACCCAGTACTTC.

The chain is built from TRBV10-1 and TRBJ2-4, with a tentative D call TRBD2 (5 bases). CDR3 size: 14 residues. The germline V gene encodes CDR1 WNHNN and CDR2 SYGVQD (reference sequence). Trimming shortened V by 4 bases and J by 1 base, and 8 bases separated the two germline ends. The CDR3 region is CASSVDSAKNIQYF. The CDR3 nucleotides read TGCGCCAGCAGTGTGGACTCGGCCAAAAACATTCAGTACTTC.

This clonotype was seen only a few times. In DNA form, the CDR3 reads TGTGCCAGCAGCTCAAGGACTAGCCAGGCCGGGGAGCTGTTTTTT. It specifies CASSSRTSQAGELFF. The chain employs TRBV11-2 and TRBJ2-2; 8 nucleotides agree with TRBD2. From germline, CDR1 is SGHAT and CDR2 FQNNGV. V gave up 4 bases and J gave up 6 bases; unmatched junction bases: 7. The CDR3 runs 15 residues.

This clonotype occurred a few times. This chain connects TRBV19 to TRBJ1-5, with D tentatively TRBD1 (5 bases). Trimming stripped 3 bases from V and 4 bases from J, with 7 bases between. The CDR3 contains 13 residues. Germline values: CDR1 LNHDA, CDR2 SQIVND (reference sequence). The CDR3 loop is CASSMGRNQPQHF. In nucleotides, the CDR3 is TGTGCCAGTAGTATGGGACGGAATCAGCCCCAGCATTTT.

This clonotype was observed a handful of times. This sequence joins TRBV6-1 and TRBJ1-2, with 8 bases identical to TRBD1. V lost 6 bases to trimming and J lost 2 bases; unmatched junction nucleotides: 5. CDR1 is MNHNS, CDR2 SASEGT, per germline. CDR3 length equals 14 residues. Written as DNA, the CDR3 is TGTGCCAGCAGACTGGACAGGGCCAACTATGGCTACACCTTC. This translates into CASRLDRANYGYTF.

This chain uses TRBV12-5 with TRBJ2-3; TRBD2 matches at 10 bases. The CDR3 is 16 amino acids. V lost 2 bases to trimming and J lost 2 bases; unmatched junction nucleotides: 4. Germline V gene data show CDR1 as LGHNT and CDR2 as FRNRAP. CDR3 protein: CASGLKAGGVTDTQYF. The CDR3 region has the DNA TGTGCTAGTGGTTTGAAAGCGGGGGGGGTCACAGATACGCAGTATTTT.

The V and J genes are TRBV2 and TRBJ2-3; TRBD2 might be the D (5 bases). V gave up 3 bases and J gave up 10 bases, with 14 bases separating them. The CDR3 spans 13 residues. The germline V gene has CDR1 SNHLY and CDR2 FYNNEI. The CDR3 spells CASSDNTGVPQYF. For the CDR3, the DNA is TGTGCCAGCAGTGACAACACCGGGGTGCCGCAGTATTTT.

A note on this clonotype: Sequence at one end of the junction differs from germline and may be a read error. The rearrangement joins TRBV6-1 to TRBJ1-2, with TRBD1 identical over 7 bases. The CDR3 is made up of 13 amino acids. Germline V gene data show CDR1 as MNHNS and CDR2 as SASEGT. In DNA form, the CDR3 reads TGTGTCAGCAGTGAACAGGGGCGCCAGGGCTACACCTTC. Translated, it gives CVSSEQGRQGYTF.

By share of the sample, this clonotype is medium-sized. The chain recombines TRBV11-2 with TRBJ1-2, with D possibly matching TRBD1 (5 bases). This CDR3 contains 13 residues. The ends were cut back, 4 bases at V and 3 bases at J, with 9 bases in the middle. The germline gives CDR1 SGHAT, CDR2 FQNNGV. CDR3 DNA sequence: TGTGCCAGCAGCTGGCAGGGAGACTATGGCTACACCTTC. Amino acids: CASSWQGDYGYTF.

The chain combines TRBV11-2 with TRBJ2-1; maybe TRBD1 (5 bases). This CDR3 is built from 12 residues. The V and J ends lost 5 bases and 9 bases respectively, with 11 bases between them. Germline loops: CDR1 SGHAT, CDR2 FQNNGV. As DNA, the CDR3 is TGTGCCAGCAGCAGATGGACACTTGAGCAGTTCTTC. It translates to CASSRWTLEQFF.

J is TRBJ2-5 and V is TRBV14; tentative D call: TRBD2 (5 bases). V lost 0 bases and J 7 bases, leaving 15 bases between the germline ends. The CDR3 is 15 residues long. CDR1 is SGHDN and CDR2 is FVKESK in the germline V gene. The CDR3 nucleotides read TGTGCCAGCAGCCAAGAAGGACTTCCTTCGGCGACCCAGTACTTC. It specifies CASSQEGLPSATQYF.

This clonotype was detected only a few times. The genes are TRBV20-1 and TRBJ1-1; D gene uncertain. Germline CDR1 is DFQATT and CDR2 is SNEGSKA (reference sequence). The CDR3 is made up of 14 amino acids. V lost 5 bases, J lost 5 bases, and 18 bases lay in between. CDR3 sequence: CSAHNSGVRTEAFF. The CDR3 DNA is TGCAGTGCTCACAATTCCGGGGTCAGAACTGAAGCTTTCTTT.

There are a few counts of this clonotype. V usage is TRBV28 and J usage is TRBJ2-1; TRBD1 matches at 8 bases. In germline, CDR1 is MDHEN, CDR2 SYDVKM. With 4 bases clipped from V and 5 bases from J, the junction kept 10 bases outside the gene matches. The CDR3 sequence is 16 residues long. DNA for the CDR3: TGTGCCAGCAGTTCCCGGACAGGGATCATGGACAATGAGCAGTTCTTC. Translated: CASSSRTGIMDNEQFF.

The chain employs TRBV7-6 and TRBJ1-5; tentatively, D is TRBD1 (6 bases). Germline V gives CDR1 SGHVS, CDR2 FNYEAQ. Trimming left V 1 base short and J 9 bases short, with 13 bases between. This CDR3 spans 14 amino acids. The CDR3 nucleotides are TGTGCCAGCAGCTTAGGGACAGAGGGGTCGCCCCAGCATTTT. Its protein is CASSLGTEGSPQHF. The full variable domain, completed using reference TRBV7-6 and TRBJ1-5, is GAGVSQSPRYKVTKRGQDVALRCDPISGHVSLYWYRQALGQGPEFLTYFNYEAQQDKSGLPNDRFSAERPEGSISTLTIQRTEQRDSAMYRCASSLGTEGSPQHFGDGTRLSIL.

A few counts support this clonotype. The chain links TRBV18 to TRBJ2-1, with 7 bases identical to TRBD2. The trim removed 1 base at V and 4 bases at J, leaving 7 bases unmatched. Germline-derived CDR1 and CDR2 are KGHSH and LQKENI. The CDR3 runs 16 residues. CDR3 DNA sequence: TGTGCCAGCTCACCACTAGCTAGCGGTTTGTACAATGAGCAGTTCTTC. Translation gives CASSPLASGLYNEQFF.

This chain connects TRBV14 to TRBJ2-2; the D call may be TRBD1 or TRBD2 (5 bases each). This CDR3 comprises 17 residues. CDR1 and CDR2 from the germline V gene are SGHDN and FVKESK. Trimming stripped 4 bases from V and 0 bases from J, with 15 bases between. This CDR3 reads CASSPPRVGANTGELFF. For the CDR3, the DNA is TGTGCCAGCAGCCCCCCCCGGGTGGGGGCGAACACCGGGGAGCTGTTTTTT.

This chain uses TRBV18 with TRBJ2-3; D perhaps matches TRBD2 (7 bases). The germline V gene has CDR1 KGHSH and CDR2 LQKENI. CDR3 size: 15 residues. The V end was cut by 1 base, the J end by 0 bases, with 8 bases between. The CDR3 sequence: CASSPRGGSTDTQYF. In nucleotides, the CDR3 is TGTGCCAGCTCACCACGGGGGGGCAGCACAGATACGCAGTATTTT.

The chain joins TRBV11-2 to TRBJ1-1; unclear D gene. The CDR3 runs to 11 residues. The V end lost 5 bases, the J end lost 11 bases, and 12 bases lay between the germline ends. The V gene's germline CDR1 is SGHAT and CDR2 FQNNGV. CDR3 sequence reads: CASSAPGRAFF. In DNA, the CDR3 is TGTGCCAGCAGCGCCCCCGGTCGGGCTTTCTTT.

In its sample, this clonotype was seen a few times. V usage is TRBV18 and J usage is TRBJ1-2; D perhaps matches TRBD1 (5 bases). V lost 3 bases to trimming and J lost 2 bases, with 7 bases between them. CDR3 length: 13 residues. Germline CDR1 reads KGHSH; CDR2 reads LQKENI. In DNA form, the CDR3 reads TGTGCCAGCTCACCTCAGGGAAACTATGGCTACACCTTC. This codes for CASSPQGNYGYTF.

This clonotype showed up just a few times. The genes are TRBV19 and TRBJ2-7; maybe TRBD1 (5 bases). In germline, CDR1 is LNHDA, CDR2 SQIVND (reference sequence). Trimming cost V 7 bases and J 5 bases, with 18 bases left between them. CDR3 size: 14 residues. The CDR3 coding sequence is TGTGCCAGTACCCCAGGGCATGGTTTCGACGAGCAGTACTTC. Amino acids: CASTPGHGFDEQYF. Full variable domain (missing parts from reference TRBV19 and TRBJ2-7): DGGITQSPKYLFRKEGQNVTLSCEQNLNHDAMYWYRQDPGQGLRLIYYSQIVNDFQKGDIAEGYSVSREKKESFPLTVTSAQKNPTAFYLCASTPGHGFDEQYFGPGTRLTVT.

This clonotype was observed a few times. The chain carries TRBV5-4 and TRBJ1-4, with D maybe TRBD1 (5 bases). Germline-derived CDR1 and CDR2 are SGHNT and YYREEE (reference sequence). V was trimmed by 0 bases and J by 8 bases, leaving 14 bases between them. This CDR3 is 15 amino acids long. The CDR3 sequence is CASSLAGGSGEKLFF. The CDR3 bases are TGTGCCAGCAGCTTGGCCGGGGGAAGTGGGGAAAAACTGTTTTTT. Based on the CDR3 plus reference TRBV5-4 and TRBJ1-4, the full variable domain is ETGVTQSPTHLIKTRGQQVTLRCSSQSGHNTVSWYQQALGQGPQFIFQYYREEENGRGNFPPRFSGLQFPNYSSELNVNALELDDSALYLCASSLAGGSGEKLFFGSGTQLSVL.